What follows are 6 T cell receptor beta chains derived from one specimen sequenced in a study of control samples from healthy donors and cancer patients. The method was immunoSEQ multiplex PCR; TCRdb's version includes in-frame clones alone and lacks a portion of them. The repertoire holds around 53,000 clones, with approximately 90% as singletons. The source material was PBMCs. These receptors came from a man aged 60 to 75 with head and neck cancer.

The genes are TRBV4-2 and TRBJ2-2; 13 nucleotides align to TRBD2. V shed 2 bases, J shed 5 bases, and the junction held 5 bases outside the gene matches. The CDR3 length is 17 residues. Per germline, CDR1 LGHNA and CDR2 YNFKEQ. CDR3 loop: CASSQRGGLAGTGELFF. The CDR3 region has the DNA TGTGCCAGCAGCCAACGGGGGGGACTAGCGGGAACCGGGGAGCTGTTTTTT.

V and J are TRBV6-6 and TRBJ1-2, with TRBD1 identical over 10 bases. Germline loops: CDR1 MNHNY, CDR2 SVGAGI (reference sequence). V dropped 0 bases and J dropped 7; count of bases not matched to a gene: 5. CDR3 size: 15 residues. In DNA, the CDR3 is TGTGCCAGCAGTTACTCCCCCCGACAGGGGGCTGGCTACACCTTC. Amino acids: CASSYSPRQGAGYTF.

The chain couples TRBV14 to TRBJ1-6; a possible D gene is TRBD1 (5 bases). Germline CDR1 is SGHDN and CDR2 is FVKESK. The V end lost 1 base, the J end lost 3 bases, and 10 bases lay between the germline ends. CDR3 length: 16 residues. The CDR3 DNA is TGTGCCAGCAGCCAAGCAGGGATAGGCTATAATTCACCCCTCCACTTT. Translation gives CASSQAGIGYNSPLHF.

The V call is TRBV3-1 (or the pseudogene TRBV3-2), the J call TRBJ1-6; 8 nucleotides match TRBD1. The length of the CDR3 is 15 residues. The ends lost 4 bases at V and 10 bases at J; junction bases unmatched: 9. Germline CDR1 LGHDT, CDR2 YNNKEL (reference sequence). The CDR3 nucleotides are TGTGCCAGCAGCCCTTCTGCAGGGGGCGAATCACCCCTCCACTTT. This encodes CASSPSAGGESPLHF.

The J gene is TRBJ2-2, the V gene TRBV7-2; D might be TRBD2 (7 bases). Trimming removed 7 bases from V and 1 base from J, with 13 bases in between. Germline loops: CDR1 SGHTA, CDR2 FQGNSA. CDR3 size: 15 residues. The CDR3 nucleotides are TGTGCCAGCACGCAGAGGGGGGGGAACACCGGGGAGCTGTTTTTT. This codes for CASTQRGGNTGELFF.

The table lists this clone with a count of one. V gene TRBV5-1 combines with J gene TRBJ2-7; 9 bases match TRBD2. After removal of 0 bases from V and 3 bases from J, the junction contained 4 bases not matched to a gene. This CDR3 has 15 amino acids. Per germline, CDR1 SGHRS and CDR2 YFSETQ. CDR3 nucleotides: TGCGCCAGCAGCTTGGGCCTAGCGGGATTCTACGAGCAGTACTTC. This translates into CASSLGLAGFYEQYF.